The clone carrying this T cell receptor (beta chain) was seen a few times. Per the original data handling: Reference gene primer amplification yielded estimated nucleated cell counts. The data were produced by immunoSEQ multiplex PCR, yet TCRdb's version contains in-frame clones alone and is incomplete. V, J and clone size derive from that table, while D and trimming were established from the DNA sequence. The sample has about 160,000 clones; roughly four fifths are singletons. This entry comes from a study of blood T cell repertoires in COVID-19. Looking at the study overall: Samples of COVID-19 (acute and convalescent) were obtained from the United States, Italy and Spain. T cells, B-cell-depleted T cells, or PBMCs supplied cDNA or gDNA.

The CDR3 length is 14 residues. Losses at the gene ends were 7 bases for V and 2 bases for J; bases not matched to a gene: 3. Germline CDR1 is SNHLY and CDR2 is FYNNEI. The material sequenced was peripheral blood. This clonotype originated in a human donor in a cohort sampled during active COVID-19. This sequence joins TRBV2 and TRBJ1-5; 9 bases match TRBD1. CDR3 nucleotide sequence: TGTGCCAGCAACGGACAGGGGCGCAATCAGCCCCAGCATTTT. Translation: CASNGQGRNQPQHF.